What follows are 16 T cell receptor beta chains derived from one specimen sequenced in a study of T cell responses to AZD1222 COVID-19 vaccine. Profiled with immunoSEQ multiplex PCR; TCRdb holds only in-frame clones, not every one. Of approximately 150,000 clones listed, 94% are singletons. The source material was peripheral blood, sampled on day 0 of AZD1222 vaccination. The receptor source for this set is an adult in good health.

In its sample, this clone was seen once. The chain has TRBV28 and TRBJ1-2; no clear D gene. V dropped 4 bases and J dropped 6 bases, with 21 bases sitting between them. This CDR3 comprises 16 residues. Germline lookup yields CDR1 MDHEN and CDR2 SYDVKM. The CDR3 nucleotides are TGTGCCAGCAGTTCCTACTTTCGGGATGAAGTCAATGGCTACACCTTC. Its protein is CASSSYFRDEVNGYTF.

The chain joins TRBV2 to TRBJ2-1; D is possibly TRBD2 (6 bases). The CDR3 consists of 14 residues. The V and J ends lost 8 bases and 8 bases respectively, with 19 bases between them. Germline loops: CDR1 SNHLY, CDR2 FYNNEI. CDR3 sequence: CASRTSPKGDEQFF. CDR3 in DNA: TGTGCCAGCCGAACTAGCCCCAAAGGGGATGAGCAGTTCTTC.

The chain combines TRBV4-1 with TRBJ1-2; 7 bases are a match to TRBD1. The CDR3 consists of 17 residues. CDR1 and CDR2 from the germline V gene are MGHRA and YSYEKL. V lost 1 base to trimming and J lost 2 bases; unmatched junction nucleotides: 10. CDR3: CASSQGVTGLGNYGYTF. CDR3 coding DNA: TGCGCCAGCAGCCAAGGAGTGACAGGGTTAGGGAACTATGGCTACACCTTC.

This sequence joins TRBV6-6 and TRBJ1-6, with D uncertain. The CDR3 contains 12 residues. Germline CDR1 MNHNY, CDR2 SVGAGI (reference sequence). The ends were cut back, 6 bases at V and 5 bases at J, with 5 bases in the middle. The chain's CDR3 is CASRGDNSPLHF. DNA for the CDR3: TGTGCCAGCAGGGGAGATAATTCACCCCTCCACTTT.

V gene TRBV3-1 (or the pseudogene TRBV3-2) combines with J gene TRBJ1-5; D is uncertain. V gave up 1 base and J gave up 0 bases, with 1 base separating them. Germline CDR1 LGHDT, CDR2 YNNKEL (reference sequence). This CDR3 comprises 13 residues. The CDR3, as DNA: TGTGCCAGCAGCCAAGCTAGCAATCAGCCCCAGCATTTT. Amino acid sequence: CASSQASNQPQHF.

The CDR3 sequence is CASSIQVYNGYTF. CDR3 nucleotide sequence: TGTGCCAGTAGTATCCAGGTATACAATGGCTACACCTTC. The chain couples TRBV19 to TRBJ1-2; no clear D. Deletions cut 3 bases from V and 6 bases from J, with 11 bases between. This CDR3 comprises 13 residues. Looked up from germline, CDR1 is LNHDA and CDR2 is SQIVND (reference sequence). The full variable domain, with the rest looked up from reference TRBV19 and TRBJ1-2, is DGGITQSPKYLFRKEGQNVTLSCEQNLNHDAMYWYRQDPGQGLRLIYYSQIVNDFQKGDIAEGYSVSREKKESFPLTVTSAQKNPTAFYLCASSIQVYNGYTFGSGTRLTVV.

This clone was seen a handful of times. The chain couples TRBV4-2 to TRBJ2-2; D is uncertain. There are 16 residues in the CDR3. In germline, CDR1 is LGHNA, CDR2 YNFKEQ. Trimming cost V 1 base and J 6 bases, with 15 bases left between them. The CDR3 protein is CASSQVGFWYPGELFF. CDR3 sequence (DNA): TGTGCCAGCAGCCAAGTGGGATTTTGGTATCCCGGGGAGCTGTTTTTT.

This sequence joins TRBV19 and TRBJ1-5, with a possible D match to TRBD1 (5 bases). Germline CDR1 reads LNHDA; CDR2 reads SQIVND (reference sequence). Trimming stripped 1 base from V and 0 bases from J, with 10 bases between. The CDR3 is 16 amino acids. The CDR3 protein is CASSIAGAYSNQPQHF. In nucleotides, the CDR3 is TGTGCCAGTAGTATAGCCGGGGCTTATAGCAATCAGCCCCAGCATTTT.

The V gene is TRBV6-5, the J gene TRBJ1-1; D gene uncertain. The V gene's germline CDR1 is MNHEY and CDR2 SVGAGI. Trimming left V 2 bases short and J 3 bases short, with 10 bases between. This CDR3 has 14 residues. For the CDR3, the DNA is TGTGCCAGCAGTTACGACATAAGGGACACTGAAGCTTTCTTT. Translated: CASSYDIRDTEAFF.

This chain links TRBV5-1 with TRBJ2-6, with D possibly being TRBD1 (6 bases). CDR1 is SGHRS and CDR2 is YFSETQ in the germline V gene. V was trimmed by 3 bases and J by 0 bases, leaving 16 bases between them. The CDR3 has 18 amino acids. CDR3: CASSSQGSANSGANVLTF. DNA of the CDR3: TGCGCCAGCAGCTCACAGGGCTCAGCTAACTCTGGGGCCAACGTCCTGACTTTC.

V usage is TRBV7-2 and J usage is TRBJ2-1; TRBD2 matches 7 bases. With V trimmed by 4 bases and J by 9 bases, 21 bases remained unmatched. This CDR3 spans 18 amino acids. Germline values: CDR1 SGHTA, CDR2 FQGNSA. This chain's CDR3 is CASSSFLGREVPHGEQFF. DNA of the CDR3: TGTGCCAGCAGCTCCTTCTTGGGTCGGGAGGTCCCGCATGGTGAGCAGTTCTTC.

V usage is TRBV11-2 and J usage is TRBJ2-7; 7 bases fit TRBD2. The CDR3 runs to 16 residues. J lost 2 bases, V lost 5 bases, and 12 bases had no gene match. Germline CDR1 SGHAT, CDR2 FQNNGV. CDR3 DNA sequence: TGTGCCAGCAGCCACTTGACTAGCATCAATCCCTACGAGCAGTACGTC. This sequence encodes CASSHLTSINPYEQYV.

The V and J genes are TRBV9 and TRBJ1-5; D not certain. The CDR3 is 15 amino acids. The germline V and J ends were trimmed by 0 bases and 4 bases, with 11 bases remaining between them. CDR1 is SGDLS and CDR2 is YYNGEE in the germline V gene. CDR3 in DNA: TGTGCCAGCAGCGTAGACTACGGGTCGAATCAGCCCCAGCATTTT. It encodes CASSVDYGSNQPQHF.

The CDR3 is CASTNRGGQPTNEQFF. CDR3 in DNA: TGTGCCAGTACCAACCGGGGGGGACAGCCCACAAATGAGCAGTTCTTC. The chain joins TRBV19 to TRBJ2-1; maybe TRBD2 (8 bases). This CDR3 spans 16 amino acids. Trimming removed 7 bases at V and 7 bases at J, with 23 bases between. In germline, CDR1 is LNHDA, CDR2 SQIVND (reference sequence).

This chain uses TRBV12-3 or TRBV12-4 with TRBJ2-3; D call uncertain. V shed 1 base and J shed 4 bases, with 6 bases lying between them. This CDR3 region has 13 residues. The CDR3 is CASSLGGPDTQYF. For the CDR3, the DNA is TGTGCCAGCAGTTTAGGCGGACCAGATACGCAGTATTTT.

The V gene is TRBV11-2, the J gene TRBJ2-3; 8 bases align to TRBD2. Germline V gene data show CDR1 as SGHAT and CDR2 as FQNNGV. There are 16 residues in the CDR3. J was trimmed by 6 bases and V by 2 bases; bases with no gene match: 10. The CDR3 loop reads CASSLTAGGLPDTQYF. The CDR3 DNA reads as TGTGCCAGCAGCTTAACGGCGGGGGGCCTCCCGGATACGCAGTATTTT.